This note documents a single TCR beta chain sequence. Its matching antigen is unknown. The sample is drawn from a study of cytomegalovirus exposure and HLA in healthy donors. General observations from the study: In a later analysis, common viral pathogens appeared linked to several of the most significant clusters. Reportedly, fewer N-insertions than the roughly 600-donor mean appeared in an Asian-associated ancestry cluster in a later analysis.

Vbeta (60) and Jbeta (13) primers were used in the PCR. Sequenced by immunoSEQ multiplex PCR; TCRdb stores in-frame clones only, minus some. This repertoire includes about 43,000 clones. The germline gives CDR1 SQVTM, CDR2 ANQGSEA. Trimming at V came to 7 bases and at J to 3 bases, leaving 14 bases not matched to a gene. The CDR3 sequence is 15 residues long. This clonotype was sampled from a woman aged 25-40 years in good health and CMV-seronegative. The rearrangement uses TRBV29-1 and TRBJ1-1; 7 nucleotides match TRBD1. Material for sequencing was PBMCs. The CDR3 spells CSASLQDRADTEAFF. DNA of the CDR3: TGCAGCGCCTCTCTACAAGACAGGGCGGACACTGAAGCTTTCTTT.